This T cell receptor beta chain comes out of a study of blood T cell repertoires in COVID-19. TCRdb's copy holds only in-frame clones and misses some; the assay was immunoSEQ multiplex PCR. Of about 250,000 clones in the sample, around 88% were seen once. Per the germline V gene, CDR1 is SGHTA and CDR2 is FQGNSA. Germline trimming cut 4 bases from V and 4 bases from J; bases unmatched to any gene: 6. The CDR3 length is 14 residues. Sample: peripheral blood. The J gene is TRBJ2-5, the V gene TRBV7-2; 7 bases line up with TRBD2. The sequence was collected from a woman aged 30 to 39 with COVID-19, enrolled during active disease. CDR3 in amino acids: CASSWGGERETQYF. Written as DNA, the CDR3 is TGTGCCAGCAGCTGGGGGGGGGAGAGAGAGACCCAGTACTTC.